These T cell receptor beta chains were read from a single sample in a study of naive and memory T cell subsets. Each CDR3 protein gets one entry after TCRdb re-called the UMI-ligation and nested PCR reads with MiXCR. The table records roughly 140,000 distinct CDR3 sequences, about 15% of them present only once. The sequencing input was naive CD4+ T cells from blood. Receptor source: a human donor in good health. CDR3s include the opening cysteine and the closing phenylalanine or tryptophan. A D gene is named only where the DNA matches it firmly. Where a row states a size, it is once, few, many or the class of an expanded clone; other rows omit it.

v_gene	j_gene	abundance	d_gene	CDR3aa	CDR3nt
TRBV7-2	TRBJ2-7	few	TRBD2	CASSSEAWTSSYEQYF	TGTGCCAGCAGCTCTGAAGCCTGGACTAGTTCTTACGAGCAGTACTTC
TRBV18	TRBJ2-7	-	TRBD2	CASSPPGLAGGTHHEQYF	TGTGCCAGCTCACCCCCGGGACTAGCGGGAGGAACCCACCACGAGCAGTACTTC
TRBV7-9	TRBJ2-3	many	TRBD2	CATRGGVGTDTQYF	TGTGCCACCCGGGGGGGAGTCGGCACAGATACGCAGTATTTT
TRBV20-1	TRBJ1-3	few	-	CSAKVAVSGNTIYF	TGCAGTGCTAAAGTGGCAGTCTCTGGAAACACCATATATTTT
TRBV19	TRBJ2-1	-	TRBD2	CASSIGGGRLSYNEQFF	TGTGCCAGTAGTATCGGGGGGGGCCGACTTTCCTACAATGAGCAGTTCTTC
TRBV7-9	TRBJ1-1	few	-	CASSLEANTEAFF	TGTGCCAGCAGCTTAGAGGCGAACACTGAAGCTTTCTTT
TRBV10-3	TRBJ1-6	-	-	CAMAVGEHSPLHF	TGTGCCATGGCGGTAGGGGAACACTCACCCCTCCACTTT
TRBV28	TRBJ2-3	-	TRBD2	CASSAAQAGTSGDTQYF	TGTGCCAGCAGTGCAGCACAAGCCGGGACTAGCGGGGATACGCAGTATTTT
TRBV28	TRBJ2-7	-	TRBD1	CASSTPGQGRYEQYF	TGTGCCAGCAGTACACCGGGACAGGGGCGCTACGAGCAGTACTTC
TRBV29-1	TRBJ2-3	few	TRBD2	CSVVVAGGHTDTQYF	TGCAGCGTTGTAGTAGCGGGAGGGCACACAGATACGCAGTATTTT
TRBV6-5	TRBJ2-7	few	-	CASSYSAEQYF	TGTGCCAGCAGTTACTCAGCCGAGCAGTACTTC
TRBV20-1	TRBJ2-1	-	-	CSARDGMGNEQFF	TGCAGTGCTAGAGATGGGATGGGGAATGAGCAGTTCTTC
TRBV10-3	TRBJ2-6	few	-	CAISDEGPGANVLTF	TGTGCCATCAGTGACGAAGGGCCCGGGGCCAACGTCCTGACTTTC
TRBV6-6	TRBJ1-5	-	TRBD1	CATGRNSNQPQHF	TGTGCGACAGGGCGCAATAGCAATCAGCCCCAGCATTTT
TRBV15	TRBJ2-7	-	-	CATSRLGGGLYEQYF	TGTGCCACCAGCAGACTGGGAGGGGGTCTCTACGAGCAGTACTTC
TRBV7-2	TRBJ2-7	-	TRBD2	CASSLEGSSGPYEQYF	TGTGCCAGCAGCTTAGAAGGCTCTAGCGGGCCCTACGAGCAGTACTTC
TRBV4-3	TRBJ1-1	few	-	CASSQSGPVYTEAFF	TGCGCCAGCAGCCAGTCCGGGCCCGTGTATACTGAAGCTTTCTTT
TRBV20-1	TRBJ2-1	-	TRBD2	CSARVAGTSGPSSYNEQFF	TGCAGTGCTAGAGTAGCTGGGACTAGCGGGCCGAGCTCCTACAATGAGCAGTTCTTC
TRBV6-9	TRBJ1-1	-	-	CASSYRQVMNTEAFF	TGTGCCAGCAGTTATCGGCAGGTCATGAACACTGAAGCTTTCTTT
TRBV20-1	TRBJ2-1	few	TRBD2	CSASGRGSYNEQFF	TGCAGTGCTAGCGGGAGGGGATCCTACAATGAGCAGTTCTTC
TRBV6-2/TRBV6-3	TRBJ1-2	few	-	CASSYVGIYGYTF	TGTGCCAGCAGTTACGTGGGGATCTATGGCTACACCTTC
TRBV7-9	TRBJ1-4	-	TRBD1	CASSFRQGKGDEKLFF	TGTGCCAGCAGCTTCCGACAGGGCAAGGGTGATGAAAAACTGTTTTTT
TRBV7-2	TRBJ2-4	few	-	CASSRLEPAKNIQYF	TGTGCCAGCAGCCGCCTGGAACCGGCCAAAAACATTCAGTACTTC
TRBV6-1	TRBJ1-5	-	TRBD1	CASSGIGGGNQPQHF	TGTGCCAGCAGTGGAATAGGGGGCGGGAATCAGCCCCAGCATTTT
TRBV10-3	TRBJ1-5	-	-	CAISESPPAPQHF	TGTGCCATCAGTGAGTCCCCGCCCGCCCCCCAGCATTTT
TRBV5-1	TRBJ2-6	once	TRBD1	CASRPGTGGARLSGANVLTF	TGCGCCAGCAGGCCTGGGACAGGGGGCGCGAGACTCTCTGGGGCCAACGTCCTGACTTTC
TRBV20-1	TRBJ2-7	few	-	CSATGHPEQYF	TGCAGTGCTACCGGGCACCCCGAGCAGTACTTC